This T cell receptor beta chain is drawn from a study of immune evolution from preneoplasia to lung adenocarcinoma. CDR1 and CDR2 (germline): MNHEY, SMNVEV (reference sequence). The CDR3 runs 15 residues. The V and J ends lost 5 bases and 0 bases respectively, with 10 bases between them. Comment on this clone: What it binds is unknown.

Only in-frame clones appear in the TCRdb table, and some are missing; sequencing was by immunoSEQ multiplex PCR. The table has 4,500 to 5,500 clones, around four fifths seen once; the top ten hold about 20%. Study results and limitations: Normal lung had the highest top T cell clone frequencies. Later-stage lesions appeared to have more T cells, more diversity, less clonality.

Sequenced: FFPE adjacent normal lung tissue. The chain joins TRBV27 to TRBJ1-4; unclear D gene. The receptor comes from a donor older than 65 with lung adenocarcinoma. CDR3 nucleotides: TGTGCCAGCAGTGTAGTTGCAGCAACTAATGAAAAACTGTTTTTT. Translation: CASSVVAATNEKLFF. Filled out from reference TRBV27 and TRBJ1-4, the complete variable domain reads EAQVTQNPRYLITVTGKKLTVTCSQNMNHEYMSWYRQDPGLGLRQIYYSMNVEVTDKGDVPEGYKVSRKEKRNFPLILESPSPNQTSLYFCASSVVAATNEKLFFGSGTQLSVL.